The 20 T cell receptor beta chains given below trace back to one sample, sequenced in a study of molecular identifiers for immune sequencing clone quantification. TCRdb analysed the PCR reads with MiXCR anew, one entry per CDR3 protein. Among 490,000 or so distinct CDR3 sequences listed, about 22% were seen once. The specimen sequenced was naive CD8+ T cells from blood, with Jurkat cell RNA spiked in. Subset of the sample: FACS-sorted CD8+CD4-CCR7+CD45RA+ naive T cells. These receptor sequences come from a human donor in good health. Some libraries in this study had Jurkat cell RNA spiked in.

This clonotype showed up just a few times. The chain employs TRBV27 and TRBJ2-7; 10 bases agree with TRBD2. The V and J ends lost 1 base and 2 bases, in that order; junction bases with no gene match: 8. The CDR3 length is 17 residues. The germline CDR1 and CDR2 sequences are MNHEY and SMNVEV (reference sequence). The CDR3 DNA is TGTGCCAGCAGTTTATTAAAGCGGGAGGGAATCGCCTACGAGCAGTACTTC. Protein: CASSLLKREGIAYEQYF.

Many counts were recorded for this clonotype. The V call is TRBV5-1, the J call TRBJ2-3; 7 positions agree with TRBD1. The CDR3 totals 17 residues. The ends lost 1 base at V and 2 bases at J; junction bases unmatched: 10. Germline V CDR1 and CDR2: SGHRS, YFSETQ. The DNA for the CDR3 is TGCGCCAGCAGCTTGTACATCACGACAGGGTACACAGATACGCAGTATTTT. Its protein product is CASSLYITTGYTDTQYF.

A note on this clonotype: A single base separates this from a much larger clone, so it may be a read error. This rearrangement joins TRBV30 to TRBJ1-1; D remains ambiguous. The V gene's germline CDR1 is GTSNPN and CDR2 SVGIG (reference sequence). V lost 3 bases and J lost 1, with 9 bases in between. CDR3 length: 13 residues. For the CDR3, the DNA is TGTGCCTGGAGCCCGTTCGGGAACACTGAAGCTTTCTTT. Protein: CAWSPFGNTEAFF.

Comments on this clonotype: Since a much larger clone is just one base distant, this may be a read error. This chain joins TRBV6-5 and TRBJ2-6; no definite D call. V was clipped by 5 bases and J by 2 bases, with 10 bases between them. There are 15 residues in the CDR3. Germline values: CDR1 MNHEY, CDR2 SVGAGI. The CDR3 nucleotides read TGTGCCAGCAGTGACACCTACCCTGGGGCCAACGTCCTGACTTTC. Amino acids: CASSDTYPGANVLTF.

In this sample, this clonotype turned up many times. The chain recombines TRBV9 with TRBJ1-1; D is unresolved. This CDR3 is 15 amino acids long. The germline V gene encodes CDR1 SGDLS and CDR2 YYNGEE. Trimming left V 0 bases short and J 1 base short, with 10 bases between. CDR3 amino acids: CASSVAASPNTEAFF. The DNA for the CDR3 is TGTGCCAGCAGCGTAGCTGCCAGCCCGAACACTGAAGCTTTCTTT.

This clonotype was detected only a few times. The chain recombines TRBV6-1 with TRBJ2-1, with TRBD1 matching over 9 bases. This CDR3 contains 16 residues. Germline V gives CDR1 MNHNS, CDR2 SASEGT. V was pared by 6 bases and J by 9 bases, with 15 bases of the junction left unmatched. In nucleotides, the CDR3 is TGTGCCAGCAGCTTAGGTCCGGGACAGGGACTCGGTGAGCAGTTCTTC. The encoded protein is CASSLGPGQGLGEQFF.

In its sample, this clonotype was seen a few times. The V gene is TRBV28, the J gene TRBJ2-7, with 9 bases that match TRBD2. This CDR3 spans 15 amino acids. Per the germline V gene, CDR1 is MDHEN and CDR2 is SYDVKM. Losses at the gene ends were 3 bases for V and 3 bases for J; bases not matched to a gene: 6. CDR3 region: CASSFRGRVNYEQYF. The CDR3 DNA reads TGTGCCAGCAGTTTTCGCGGGAGGGTTAACTACGAGCAGTACTTC.

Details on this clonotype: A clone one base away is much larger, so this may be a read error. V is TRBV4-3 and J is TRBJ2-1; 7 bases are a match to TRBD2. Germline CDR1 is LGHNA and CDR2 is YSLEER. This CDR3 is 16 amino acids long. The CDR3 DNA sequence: TGCGCCAGCAGCCAAGATTGGGCTAGCGGATACAATGAGCTGTTCTTC. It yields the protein CASSQDWASGYNELFF.

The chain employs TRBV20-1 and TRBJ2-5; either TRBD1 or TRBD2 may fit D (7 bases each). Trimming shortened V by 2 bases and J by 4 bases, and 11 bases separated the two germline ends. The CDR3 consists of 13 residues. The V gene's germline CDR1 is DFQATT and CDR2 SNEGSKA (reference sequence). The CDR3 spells CSARQGGVETQYF. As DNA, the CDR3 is TGCAGTGCTAGACAGGGGGGGGTAGAGACCCAGTACTTC.

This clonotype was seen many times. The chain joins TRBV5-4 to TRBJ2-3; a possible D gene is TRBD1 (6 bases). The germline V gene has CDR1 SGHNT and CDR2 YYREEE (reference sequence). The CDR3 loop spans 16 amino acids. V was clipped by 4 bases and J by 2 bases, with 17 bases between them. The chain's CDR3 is CASSPTYRDDTDTQYF. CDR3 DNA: TGTGCCAGCAGCCCGACTTACAGGGATGACACAGATACGCAGTATTTT.

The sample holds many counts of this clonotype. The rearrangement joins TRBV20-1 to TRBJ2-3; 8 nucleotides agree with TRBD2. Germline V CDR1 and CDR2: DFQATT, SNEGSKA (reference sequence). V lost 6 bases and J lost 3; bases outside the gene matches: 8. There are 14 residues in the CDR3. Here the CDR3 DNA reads TGCAGTGCCCACAGCGGGAGCGGAACAGATACGCAGTATTTT. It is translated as CSAHSGSGTDTQYF.

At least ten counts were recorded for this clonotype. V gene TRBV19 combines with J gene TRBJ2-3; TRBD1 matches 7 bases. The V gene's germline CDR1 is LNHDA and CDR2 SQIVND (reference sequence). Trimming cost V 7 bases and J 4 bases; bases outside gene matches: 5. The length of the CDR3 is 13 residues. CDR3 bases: TGTGCCAGTAACCCAGGGGGTCCAGATACGCAGTATTTT. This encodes CASNPGGPDTQYF.

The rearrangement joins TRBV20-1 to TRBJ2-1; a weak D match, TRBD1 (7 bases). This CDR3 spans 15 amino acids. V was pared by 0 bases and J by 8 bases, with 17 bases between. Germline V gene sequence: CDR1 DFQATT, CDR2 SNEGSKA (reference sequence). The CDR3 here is CSARDRPGGYDEQFF. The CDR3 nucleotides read TGCAGTGCTAGAGATCGGCCAGGGGGGTACGATGAGCAGTTCTTC.

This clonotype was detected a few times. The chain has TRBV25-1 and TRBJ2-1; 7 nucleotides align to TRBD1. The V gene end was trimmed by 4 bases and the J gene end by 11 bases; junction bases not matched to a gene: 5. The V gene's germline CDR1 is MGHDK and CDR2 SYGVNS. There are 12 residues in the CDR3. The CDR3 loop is CASSGQQGKQFF. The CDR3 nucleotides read TGTGCCAGCAGTGGGCAACAGGGGAAGCAGTTCTTC.

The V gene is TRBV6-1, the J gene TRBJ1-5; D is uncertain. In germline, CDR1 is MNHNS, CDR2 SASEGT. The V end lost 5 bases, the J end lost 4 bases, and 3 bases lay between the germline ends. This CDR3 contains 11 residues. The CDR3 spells CASSMNQPQHF. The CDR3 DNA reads TGTGCCAGCAGTATGAATCAGCCCCAGCATTTT.

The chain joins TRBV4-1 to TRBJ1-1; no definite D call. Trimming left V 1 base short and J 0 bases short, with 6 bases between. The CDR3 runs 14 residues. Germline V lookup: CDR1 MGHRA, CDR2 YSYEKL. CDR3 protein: CASSQVLVNTEAFF. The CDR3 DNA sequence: TGCGCCAGCAGCCAAGTGTTGGTGAACACTGAAGCTTTCTTT.

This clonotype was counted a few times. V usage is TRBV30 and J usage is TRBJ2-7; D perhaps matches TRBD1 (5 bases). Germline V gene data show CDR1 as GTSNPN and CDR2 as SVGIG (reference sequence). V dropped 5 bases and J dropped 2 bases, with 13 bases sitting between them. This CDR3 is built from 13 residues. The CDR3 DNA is TGTGCCTGGTCGCGGACACCCGCCTACGAGCAGTACTTC. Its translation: CAWSRTPAYEQYF.

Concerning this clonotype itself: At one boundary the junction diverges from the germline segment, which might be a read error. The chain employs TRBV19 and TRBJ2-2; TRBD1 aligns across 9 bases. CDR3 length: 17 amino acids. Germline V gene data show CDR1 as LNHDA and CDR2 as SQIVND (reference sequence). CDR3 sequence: CASSIHWDRAATGGLFF. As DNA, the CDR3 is TGTGCCAGTAGTATTCACTGGGACAGGGCTGCCACCGGGGGGCTGTTTTTT.

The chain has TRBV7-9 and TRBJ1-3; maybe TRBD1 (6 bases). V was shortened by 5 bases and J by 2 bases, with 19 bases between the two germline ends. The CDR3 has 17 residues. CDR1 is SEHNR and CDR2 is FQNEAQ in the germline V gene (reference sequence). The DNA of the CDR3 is TGTGCCAGCAGCCAGAGCCGGACAGCCCAGCCTGGAAACACCATATATTTT. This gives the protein CASSQSRTAQPGNTIYF.

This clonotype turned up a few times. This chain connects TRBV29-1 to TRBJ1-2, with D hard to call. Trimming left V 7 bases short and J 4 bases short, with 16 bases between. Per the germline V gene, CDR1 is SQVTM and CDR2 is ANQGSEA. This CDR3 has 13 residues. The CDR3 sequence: CSANEEEGYGYTF. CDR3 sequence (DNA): TGCAGCGCAAACGAAGAAGAAGGCTATGGCTACACCTTC.